Below are 19 T cell receptor beta chains sequenced from a single sample in a study of T cells in Graves' hyperthyroidism and ophthalmopathy. The source material, RNA transcripts, was used to amplify TCR beta CDR3 regions. The primer set for the first-round RT-PCR of the TCR CDR3 was HTBI. One entry per CDR3 protein results from TCRdb running MiXCR on the multiplex PCR reads. The table includes a few hundred thousand distinct CDR3 sequences, approximately 44% detected once. Input material: peripheral blood or thyroid tissue (not recorded which). The receptors originated from a woman between 18 and 29 years old with Graves' hyperthyroidism.

The chain employs TRBV2 and TRBJ2-5; 8 nucleotides match TRBD1. The CDR3 runs to 13 residues. Germline-derived CDR1 and CDR2 are SNHLY and FYNNEI. Unmatched junction bases numbered 10, after V lost 7 bases and J lost 9 bases. The CDR3 bases are TGTGCCAGCACCGGGACAGGTCCTGTTGCCCAGTACTTC. Its protein product is CASTGTGPVAQYF. Full variable domain (outside the CDR3, taken from reference TRBV2 and TRBJ2-5): EPEVTQTPSHQVTQMGQEVILRCVPISNHLYFYWYRQILGQKVEFLVSFYNNEISEKSEIFDDQFSVERPDGSNFTLKIRSTKLEDSAMYFCASTGTGPVAQYFGPGTRLLVL.

Comment on this clonotype: This clone may be a read error of a much larger clone one base away. V is TRBV7-2 and J is TRBJ1-2; a weak D match, TRBD1 (6 bases). The CDR3 length is 13 residues. CDR1 and CDR2 from the germline V gene are SGHTA and FQGNSA. The CDR3 sequence: CVSSLMYRDGYTF. Written as DNA, the CDR3 is TGTGTCAGCAGCTTAATGTACAGGGACGGCTACACCTTC. The entire variable domain, with the rest obtained from reference TRBV7-2 and TRBJ1-2, is as follows: GAGVSQSPSNKVTEKGKDVELRCDPISGHTALYWYRQSLGQGLEFLIYFQGNSAPDKSGLPSDRFSAERTGGSVSTLTIQRTQQEDSAVYLCVSSLMYRDGYTFGSGTRLTVV.

This clonotype was observed a few times. This chain joins TRBV7-3 and TRBJ2-5; D is perhaps TRBD2 (6 bases). V shed 5 bases and J shed 4 bases, with 17 bases lying between them. CDR1 and CDR2 from the germline V gene are SGHTA and FQGTGA. The CDR3 is 15 amino acids. CDR3 DNA: TGTGCCAGCAGCCAGGGCGGGACTGGAGGAGAGACCCAGTACTTC. This gives the protein CASSQGGTGGETQYF.

V and J are TRBV11-3 and TRBJ1-2, with 7 bases that match TRBD1. CDR3 length: 15 amino acids. V lost 6 bases, J lost 3 bases, and 10 bases stayed unmatched. Germline V gene data show CDR1 as SGHNT and CDR2 as YENEEA. Here the CDR3 reads CASRKIGQVYYGYTF. DNA for the CDR3: TGTGCCAGCAGGAAAATCGGACAGGTGTACTATGGCTACACCTTC. The whole variable domain, filled in from reference TRBV11-3 and TRBJ1-2, reads EAGVVQSPRYKIIEKKQPVAFWCNPISGHNTLYWYLQNLGQGPELLIRYENEEAVDDSQLPKDRFSAERLKGVDSTLKIQPAELGDSAVYLCASRKIGQVYYGYTFGSGTRLTVV.

The chain recombines TRBV19 with TRBJ2-2; tentative D call: TRBD1 (7 bases). CDR1 and CDR2 from the germline V gene are LNHDA and SQIVND (reference sequence). Between the trimmed V and J ends, which lost 3 bases and 7 bases, there was a span of 15 bases. The CDR3 contains 15 residues. The chain's CDR3 is CASSIPPGGLGELFF. Here the CDR3 DNA reads TGTGCCAGTAGTATCCCCCCAGGGGGGCTCGGGGAGCTGTTTTTT. The full variable domain, completed using reference TRBV19 and TRBJ2-2, is DGGITQSPKYLFRKEGQNVTLSCEQNLNHDAMYWYRQDPGQGLRLIYYSQIVNDFQKGDIAEGYSVSREKKESFPLTVTSAQKNPTAFYLCASSIPPGGLGELFFGEGSRLTVL.

Many counts were recorded for this clonotype. V and J are TRBV5-6 and TRBJ2-7; TRBD2 matches at 7 bases. This CDR3 contains 13 residues. Germline V CDR1 and CDR2: SGHDT, YYEEEE. The trim removed 4 bases at V and 2 bases at J, leaving 3 bases unmatched. CDR3 amino acids: CASSPGTTYEQYF. CDR3 DNA sequence: TGTGCCAGCAGCCCAGGGACTACCTACGAGCAGTACTTC.

This clonotype showed up just a few times. The chain combines TRBV7-2 with TRBJ2-7, with D maybe TRBD2 (5 bases). V lost 1 base to trimming and J lost 3 bases, with 13 bases between them. The germline CDR1 and CDR2 sequences are SGHTA and FQGNSA. This CDR3 contains 15 residues. CDR3 region: CASSLEIAGIYEQYF. CDR3 nucleotides: TGTGCCAGCAGCTTAGAGATCGCGGGCATCTACGAGCAGTACTTC.

This clonotype was counted between two and nine times. The chain uses TRBV6-5 and TRBJ1-5; 7 bases map to TRBD1. Germline V gene data show CDR1 as MNHEY and CDR2 as SVGAGI. V shed 2 bases and J 6 bases; nucleotides not matched to a gene: 7. The CDR3 is 15 residues long. DNA of the CDR3: TGTGCCAGCAGTTACGCTTCGGCAGGGGGTCAGCCCCAGCATTTT. It encodes CASSYASAGGQPQHF.

Turning to this clonotype: One end of the junction is discordant with germline, which a read error may explain. The rearrangement uses TRBV7-3 and TRBJ2-5; no firm D call. CDR3 length: 16 amino acids. Germline V CDR1 and CDR2: SGHTA, FQGTGA. The CDR3 loop reads CASSLATRWALEAQYF. The CDR3 coding sequence is TGTGCCAGCAGCTTAGCGACACGCTGGGCGTTAGAGGCCCAGTACTTC.

This clonotype has only a few counts. The chain couples TRBV19 to TRBJ2-2; 11 bases line up with TRBD2. V shed 4 bases, J shed 5 bases, and the junction held 3 bases outside the gene matches. The CDR3 is 15 residues long. Germline V gene data show CDR1 as LNHDA and CDR2 as SQIVND (reference sequence). This CDR3 is CASSKGLAATGELFF. CDR3 nucleotide sequence: TGTGCCAGTAGTAAGGGACTAGCGGCTACCGGGGAGCTGTTTTTT.

The table lists this clonotype with a few counts. This CDR3 reads CASMPGLARRSGSSYEQYF. CDR3 sequence (DNA): TGTGCCAGCATGCCAGGGTTAGCCAGGCGGAGCGGGAGCTCCTACGAGCAGTACTTC. The chain combines TRBV12-3 or TRBV12-4 with TRBJ2-7; 8 nucleotides align to TRBD2. The length of the CDR3 is 19 residues. J was trimmed by 0 bases and V by 7 bases; bases with no gene match: 20.

In nucleotides, the CDR3 is TGTGCCATCAGTGATCATAGGACTAGCGGGCCGACCGGGGAGCTGTTTTTT. Its protein product is CAISDHRTSGPTGELFF. The chain recombines TRBV10-3 with TRBJ2-2, with 11 bases identical to TRBD2. Losses at the gene ends were 3 bases for V and 5 bases for J; bases not matched to a gene: 8. The germline gives CDR1 ENHRY, CDR2 SYGVKD. The CDR3 is made up of 17 amino acids.

This clonotype was recorded many times. The chain recombines TRBV7-6 with TRBJ2-5; TRBD2 is a possible D gene (5 bases). This CDR3 is 12 amino acids long. Germline V gene sequence: CDR1 SGHVS, CDR2 FNYEAQ. Trimming pared 5 bases from V and 3 bases from J, leaving 7 bases between. The CDR3 bases are TGTGCCAGCAGCCGGGGAGAAGAGACCCAGTACTTC. Translating gives CASSRGEETQYF. Looking up the rest from reference TRBV7-6 and TRBJ2-5 gives the full variable domain: GAGVSQSPRYKVTKRGQDVALRCDPISGHVSLYWYRQALGQGPEFLTYFNYEAQQDKSGLPNDRFSAERPEGSISTLTIQRTEQRDSAMYRCASSRGEETQYFGPGTRLLVL.

With regard to this clonotype: Germline and junction disagree at one end, which may indicate a read error. The chain carries TRBV25-1 and TRBJ1-5; D is ambiguous. The V gene's germline CDR1 is MGHDK and CDR2 SYGVNS. There are 13 residues in the CDR3. The CDR3 loop is CSVVGGYNQPQHF. The CDR3, as DNA: TGCAGCGTTGTTGGCGGTTACAATCAGCCCCAGCATTTT.

V is TRBV7-9 and J is TRBJ1-6; no clear D. The CDR3 has 15 residues. V lost 5 bases and J lost 6, with 14 bases in between. Germline loops: CDR1 SEHNR, CDR2 FQNEAQ (reference sequence). This chain's CDR3 is CASSVDRNLNSPLHF. The DNA of the CDR3 is TGTGCCAGCAGCGTCGACCGGAACCTTAATTCACCCCTCCACTTT.

This clonotype occurred a few times. The genes are TRBV6-6 and TRBJ2-7; 10 nucleotides line up with TRBD2. The CDR3 contains 15 residues. Germline V lookup: CDR1 MNHNY, CDR2 SVGAGI (reference sequence). After removal of 0 bases from V and 3 bases from J, the junction contained 2 bases not matched to a gene. This CDR3 is CASSYSRTSGYEQYF. Written as DNA, the CDR3 is TGTGCCAGCAGTTACTCGCGGACTAGCGGCTACGAGCAGTACTTC.

The chain is built from TRBV7-2 and TRBJ1-6, with D hard to call. The CDR3 extends over 12 amino acids. Germline V gene lookup returns CDR1 SGHTA and CDR2 FQGNSA. Trimming pared 4 bases from V and 10 bases from J, leaving 8 bases between. CDR3 DNA sequence: TGTGCCAGCAGCTCTTCGGGATCACCCCTCCACTTT. This gives the protein CASSSSGSPLHF.

This rearrangement joins TRBV5-1 to TRBJ1-2, with D possibly being TRBD1 (5 bases). V was shortened by 3 bases and J by 7 bases, with 13 bases between the two germline ends. Germline CDR1 and CDR2: SGHRS and YFSETQ. This CDR3 is 13 amino acids long. CDR3 residues: CASSSQGLGGYTF. CDR3 nucleotide sequence: TGCGCCAGCAGCTCGCAGGGCTTGGGTGGCTACACCTTC.

This clonotype was observed a handful of times. The chain has TRBV6-5 and TRBJ1-2, with D unclear. Trimming cost V 8 bases and J 4 bases, with 17 bases left between them. Germline CDR1 MNHEY, CDR2 SVGAGI. This CDR3 has 14 amino acids. The CDR3 reads CASSPRTGSYGYTF. The CDR3 coding sequence is TGTGCCAGCTCGCCCAGGACGGGGTCCTATGGCTACACCTTC.